What follows is one T cell receptor beta chain and its context. This sample was taken from a study of blood T cell repertoires in COVID-19. Whole-study context: T cells, B-cell-depleted T cells, or PBMCs supplied cDNA or gDNA.

Per germline, CDR1 MDHEN and CDR2 SYDVKM. The CDR3 extends over 14 amino acids. The V gene end was trimmed by 6 bases and the J gene end by 5 bases; junction bases not matched to a gene: 7. Authors' analysis steps: Researchers report that nucleated cell counts were estimated from reference gene primer amplification. The method was immunoSEQ multiplex PCR; TCRdb's version includes in-frame clones alone and lacks a portion of them. Clone size and the V and J calls come from that table; the DNA yielded D and trimming. The profile covers approximately 290,000 clones, with around 88% appearing a single time and around 0.88% taken by the ten largest.

The V call is TRBV28, the J call TRBJ2-7, with 10 bases aligning to TRBD1. The TCR comes from a young man with acute or convalescent COVID-19. The specimen sequenced was peripheral blood. The CDR3 loop is CASSSDRGTNEQYF. The CDR3 coding sequence is TGTGCCAGCAGCTCGGACAGGGGGACCAACGAGCAGTACTTC.